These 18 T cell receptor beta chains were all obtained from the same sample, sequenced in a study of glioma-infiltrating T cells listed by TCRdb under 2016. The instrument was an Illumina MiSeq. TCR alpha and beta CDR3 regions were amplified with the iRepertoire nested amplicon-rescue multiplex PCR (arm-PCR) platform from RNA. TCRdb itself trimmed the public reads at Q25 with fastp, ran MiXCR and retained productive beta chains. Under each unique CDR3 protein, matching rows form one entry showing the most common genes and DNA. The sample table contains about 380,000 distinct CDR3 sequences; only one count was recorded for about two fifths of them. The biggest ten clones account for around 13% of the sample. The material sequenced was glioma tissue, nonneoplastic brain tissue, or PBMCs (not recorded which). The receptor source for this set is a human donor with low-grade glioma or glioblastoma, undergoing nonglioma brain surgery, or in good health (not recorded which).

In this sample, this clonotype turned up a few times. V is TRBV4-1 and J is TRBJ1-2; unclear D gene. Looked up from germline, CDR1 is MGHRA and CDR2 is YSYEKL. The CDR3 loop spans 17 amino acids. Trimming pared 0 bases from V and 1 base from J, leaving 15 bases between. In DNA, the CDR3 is TGCGCCAGCAGCCAAGATTTAATCGATCTTTATAACTATGGCTACACCTTC. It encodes CASSQDLIDLYNYGYTF.

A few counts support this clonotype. The CDR3 DNA sequence: TGCAGCGTTGGGACAGCAGGGGAGACCCAGTACTTC. It encodes CSVGTAGETQYF. The rearrangement uses TRBV29-1 and TRBJ2-5; D is possibly TRBD1 (6 bases). CDR1 is SQVTM and CDR2 is ANQGSEA in the germline V gene. This CDR3 is 12 amino acids long. V was cut by 4 bases and J by 5 bases, with 11 bases left in between.

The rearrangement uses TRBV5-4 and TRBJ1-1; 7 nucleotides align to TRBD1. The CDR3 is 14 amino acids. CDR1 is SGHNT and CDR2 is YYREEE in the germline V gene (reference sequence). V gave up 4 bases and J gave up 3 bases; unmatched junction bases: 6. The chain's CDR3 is CASSPQGVYTEAFF. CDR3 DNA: TGTGCCAGCAGCCCCCAGGGGGTATACACTGAAGCTTTCTTT.

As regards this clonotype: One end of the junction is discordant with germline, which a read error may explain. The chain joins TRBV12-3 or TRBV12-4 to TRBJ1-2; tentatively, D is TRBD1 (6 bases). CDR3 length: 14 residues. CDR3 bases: TGTGCCAGCAGTCCAGCAGGGGCCCACTATGGCTTCACCTTC. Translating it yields CASSPAGAHYGFTF.

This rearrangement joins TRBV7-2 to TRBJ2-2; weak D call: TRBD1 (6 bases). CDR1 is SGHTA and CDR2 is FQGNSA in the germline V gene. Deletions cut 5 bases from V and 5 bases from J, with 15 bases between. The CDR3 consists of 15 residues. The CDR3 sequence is CASSPTRGITGELFF. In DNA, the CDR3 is TGTGCCAGCAGCCCTACAAGGGGGATTACCGGGGAGCTGTTTTTT.

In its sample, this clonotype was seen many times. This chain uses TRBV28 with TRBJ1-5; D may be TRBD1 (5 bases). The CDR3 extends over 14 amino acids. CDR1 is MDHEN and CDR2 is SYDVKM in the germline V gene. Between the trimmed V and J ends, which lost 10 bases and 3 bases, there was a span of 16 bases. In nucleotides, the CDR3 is TGTGCCATCCTCCCACGGGGGTACAATCAGCCCCAGCATTTT. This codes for CAILPRGYNQPQHF.

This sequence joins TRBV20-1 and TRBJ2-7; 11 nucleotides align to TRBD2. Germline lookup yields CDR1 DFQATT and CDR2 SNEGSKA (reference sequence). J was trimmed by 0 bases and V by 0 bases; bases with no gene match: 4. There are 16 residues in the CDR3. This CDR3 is CSARDPGTSGSYEQYF. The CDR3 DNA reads TGCAGTGCTAGAGATCCAGGGACTAGCGGCTCCTACGAGCAGTACTTC.

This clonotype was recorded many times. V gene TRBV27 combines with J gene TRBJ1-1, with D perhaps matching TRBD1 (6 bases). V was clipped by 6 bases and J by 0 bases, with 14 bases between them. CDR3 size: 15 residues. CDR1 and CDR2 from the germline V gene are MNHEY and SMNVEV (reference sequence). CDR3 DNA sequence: TGTGCCAGCAGCCGGACAGCTGTCATGAACACTGAAGCTTTCTTT. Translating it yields CASSRTAVMNTEAFF.

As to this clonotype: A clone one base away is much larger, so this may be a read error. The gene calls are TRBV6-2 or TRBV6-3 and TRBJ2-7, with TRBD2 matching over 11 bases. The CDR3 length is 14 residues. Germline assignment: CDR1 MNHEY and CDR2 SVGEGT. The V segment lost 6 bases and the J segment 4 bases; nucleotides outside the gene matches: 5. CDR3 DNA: TGTGCCAGCAGGAGCGGGACTAGCGGTTACGAGCAGTACTTC. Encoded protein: CASRSGTSGYEQYF.

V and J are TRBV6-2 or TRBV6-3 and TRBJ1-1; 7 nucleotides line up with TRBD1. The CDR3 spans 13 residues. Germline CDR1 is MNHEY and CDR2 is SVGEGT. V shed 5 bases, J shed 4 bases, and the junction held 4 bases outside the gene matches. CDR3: CASSAQGGTEAFF. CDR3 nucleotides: TGTGCCAGCAGTGCCCAGGGGGGCACTGAAGCTTTCTTT.

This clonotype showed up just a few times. The CDR3 coding sequence is TGTGCCAGCAGTAGCCCGGGAGGGCCTATTGAGCAGTTCTTC. It yields the protein CASSSPGGPIEQFF. The gene calls are TRBV28 and TRBJ2-1; 8 bases map to TRBD2. The germline gives CDR1 MDHEN, CDR2 SYDVKM. V shed 5 bases and J 9 bases; nucleotides not matched to a gene: 9. The CDR3 is 14 residues long.

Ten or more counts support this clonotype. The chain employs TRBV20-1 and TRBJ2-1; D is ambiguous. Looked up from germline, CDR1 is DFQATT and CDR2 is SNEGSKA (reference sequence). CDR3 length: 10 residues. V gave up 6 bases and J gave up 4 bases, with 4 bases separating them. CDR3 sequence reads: CSAYYNEQFF. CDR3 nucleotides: TGCAGTGCCTATTACAATGAGCAGTTCTTC.

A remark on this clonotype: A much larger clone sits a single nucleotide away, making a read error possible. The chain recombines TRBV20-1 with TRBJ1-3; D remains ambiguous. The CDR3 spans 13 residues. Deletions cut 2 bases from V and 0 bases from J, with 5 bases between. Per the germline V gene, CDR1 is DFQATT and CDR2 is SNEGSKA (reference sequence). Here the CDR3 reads CSARQHSGNTIYF. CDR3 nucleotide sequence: TGCAGTGCTAGACAGCACTCTGGAAACACCATATATTTT.

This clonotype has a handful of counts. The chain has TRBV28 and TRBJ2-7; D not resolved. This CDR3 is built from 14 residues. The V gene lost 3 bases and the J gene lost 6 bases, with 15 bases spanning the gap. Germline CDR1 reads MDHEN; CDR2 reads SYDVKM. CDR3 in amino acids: CASSFQEWYLEQYF. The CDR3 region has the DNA TGTGCCAGCAGTTTCCAAGAGTGGTACCTCGAGCAGTACTTC.

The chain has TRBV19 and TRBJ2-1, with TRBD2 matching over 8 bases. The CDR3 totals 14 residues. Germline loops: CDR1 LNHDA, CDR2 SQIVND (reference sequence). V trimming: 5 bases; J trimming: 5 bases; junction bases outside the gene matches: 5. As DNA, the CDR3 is TGTGCCAGTAGTCAGACTAGCGACGACAATGAGCAGTTCTTC. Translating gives CASSQTSDDNEQFF.

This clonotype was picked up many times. The chain's CDR3 is CASSEALLGRNTQYF. The CDR3 DNA is TGTGCCAGCAGTGAAGCGCTTCTGGGCCGAAATACGCAGTATTTT. The chain combines TRBV6-1 with TRBJ2-3; D is ambiguous. Trimming removed 0 bases at V and 7 bases at J, with 14 bases between. CDR1 is MNHNS and CDR2 is SASEGT in the germline V gene. This CDR3 has 15 residues.

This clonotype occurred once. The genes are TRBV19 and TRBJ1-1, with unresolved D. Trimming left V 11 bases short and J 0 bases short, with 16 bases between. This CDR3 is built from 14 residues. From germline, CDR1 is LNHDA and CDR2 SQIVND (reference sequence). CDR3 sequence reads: CASKGSTMNTEAFF. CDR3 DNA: TGTGCCTCTAAAGGGTCGACCATGAACACTGAAGCTTTCTTT. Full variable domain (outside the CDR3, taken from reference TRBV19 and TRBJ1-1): DGGITQSPKYLFRKEGQNVTLSCEQNLNHDAMYWYRQDPGQGLRLIYYSQIVNDFQKGDIAEGYSVSREKKESFPLTVTSAQKNPTAFYLCASKGSTMNTEAFFGQGTRLTVV.

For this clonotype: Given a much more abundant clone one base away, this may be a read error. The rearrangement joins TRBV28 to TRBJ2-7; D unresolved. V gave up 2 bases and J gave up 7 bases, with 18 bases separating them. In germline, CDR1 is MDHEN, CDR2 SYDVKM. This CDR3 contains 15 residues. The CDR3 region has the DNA TGTGCCAGCAGTTTAGTAGGAACCTACTACAATGAGCAGTACTTC. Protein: CASSLVGTYYNEQYF.